The rows below give T cell receptor beta chains drawn from one sample of a study of blood T cells in healthy people across ages. TCRdb re-called the 5' RACE reads through MiXCR, storing one row per CDR3 protein. The table records about a million distinct CDR3 sequences, 51% of them present only once. Specimen: blood. These TCRs come from a woman in her sixties in good health. CDR3s include the opening cysteine and the closing phenylalanine or tryptophan. The order of the fields is clone size, J gene, V gene, D gene, CDR3 DNA, CDR3 protein. A D gene is named only where the DNA matches it firmly. Only some rows state a clone size, as once, few, many or a class for expanded clones.

>few|TRBJ2-5|TRBV7-7|-
TGTGCCAGCAGCTCAGACCGGACCCAGTACTTC
CASSSDRTQYF
>-|TRBJ2-1|TRBV5-1|TRBD1
TGCGCCAGCGGGATGCAGGGGGCTCGTGAGCAGTTCTTC
CASGMQGAREQFF
>-|TRBJ2-2|TRBV18|-
TGTGCCAGCTCACTTACTATGGAGCTGTTTTTT
CASSLTMELFF
>few|TRBJ1-1|TRBV20-1|-
TGCAGTGCATATCAGGGTAATGGTAACACTGAAGCTTTCTTT
CSAYQGNGNTEAFF
>few|TRBJ2-3|TRBV27|-
TGTGCCAGCAGTGAGATAGGGGGGTCCCAAACGCAGTATTTT
CASSEIGGSQTQYF
>-|TRBJ1-2|TRBV5-5|-
TGTGCCAGCAACGATGCAGTGGGGCATGGCTACACCTTC
CASNDAVGHGYTF
>-|TRBJ1-2|TRBV7-9|-
TGTGCCAGCAGCGTATTGCAAAGTTATGGCTACACCTTC
CASSVLQSYGYTF
>-|TRBJ2-1|TRBV6-2/TRBV6-3|TRBD2
TGTGCCAGCAGTTACGGCGGGAGTGGGGGCAATGAGCAGTTCTTC
CASSYGGSGGNEQFF
>-|TRBJ2-1|TRBV29-1|-
TGCAGCGTTTGGGGGCTAGCCGTCAATGAGCAGTTCTTC
CSVWGLAVNEQFF
>-|TRBJ2-7|TRBV25-1|TRBD1
TGTGCCAGCAGTGTCCCGGGACAGAACTACGAGCAGTACTTC
CASSVPGQNYEQYF
>-|TRBJ1-2|TRBV28|-
TGTGCCAGCAGCTCAGTGGATACCTCCTATGGCTACACCTTC
CASSSVDTSYGYTF
>few|TRBJ2-1|TRBV9|-
TGTGCCAGCAGCGTAGACGGGGGTTCGGCCTTTCTTGCGTATGAGCAGTTCTTC
CASSVDGGSAFLAYEQFF
>few|TRBJ2-7|TRBV20-1|TRBD2
TGCAGTGCTAGAGAGGCTAGCGGGAGTCGGACCTACGAGCAGTACTTC
CSAREASGSRTYEQYF
>once|TRBJ2-1|TRBV11-1|-
TGTGCCAGCACCCGGGACGGGGGTCTTGGTGAGCAGTTCTTC
CASTRDGGLGEQFF
>-|TRBJ2-1|TRBV4-1|TRBD2
TGCGCCAGCAGCCAGGCAGCGGGAGGTGGGTACAATGAGCAGTTCTTC
CASSQAAGGGYNEQFF
>-|TRBJ2-7|TRBV7-2|-
TGTGCCAGCAATTCAGGGACCCGGGGCTACGAGCAGTACTTC
CASNSGTRGYEQYF
>few|TRBJ1-2|TRBV12-5|-
TGTGCTAGTGGTTCGGTCCGATACTATGGCTACACCTTC
CASGSVRYYGYTF
>-|TRBJ1-4|TRBV7-9|TRBD1
TGTGCCAGCAGCCCACGGACAGGGCGAGAAAAACTGTTTTTT
CASSPRTGREKLFF
>-|TRBJ2-5|TRBV27|-
TGTGCCAGCATTCGTCAGACACAAGAGACCCAGTACTTC
CASIRQTQETQYF
>-|TRBJ2-7|TRBV10-3|-
TGTGCCAGCGGGAACCAGGTTTACGAGCAGTACTTC
CASGNQVYEQYF
>few|TRBJ1-1|TRBV20-1|-
TGCAGTGCTAGTCTCATGGTCAACACTGAAGCTTTCTTT
CSASLMVNTEAFF
>-|TRBJ2-3|TRBV11-2|TRBD2
TGTGCCAGCAGCCCCGGACTAGCGGGAGGGTTAGATACGCAGTATTTT
CASSPGLAGGLDTQYF
>few|TRBJ2-7|TRBV7-8|TRBD2
TGTGCCAGCAGCTTAGGTGTGGGACTAGAAACCTACGAGCAGTACTTC
CASSLGVGLETYEQYF
>-|TRBJ1-6|TRBV27|TRBD1
TGTGCCAGCAGTTTGCTCCCCCGCTCGACAGGGGATGGGAATTCACCCCTCCACTTT
CASSLLPRSTGDGNSPLHF
>many|TRBJ2-3|TRBV7-2|TRBD1
TGTGCCAGCAGCCCACCTAATAGACAGGGAGATACGCAGTATTTT
CASSPPNRQGDTQYF
>-|TRBJ2-3|TRBV7-2|TRBD2
TGTGCCAGCAGATCCGGACTAGCGGGAGCAGATACGCAGTATTTT
CASRSGLAGADTQYF
>-|TRBJ2-5|TRBV12-3/TRBV12-4|TRBD2
TGTGCCAGCAGTTTACGTCTAGCGGAGTTCCGAAACCAAGAGACCCAGTACTTC
CASSLRLAEFRNQETQYF
>-|TRBJ1-2|TRBV25-1|-
TGTGCCAGCAGTGACACGGGGGGGCACAACTATGGCTACACCTTC
CASSDTGGHNYGYTF
>few|TRBJ2-7|TRBV7-2|-
TGTGCCAGCAGCTTTACCCGGGGAAACAATGAGCAGTACTTC
CASSFTRGNNEQYF
>many|TRBJ2-5|TRBV29-1|TRBD2
TGCAGCGTAATCCTAGCGGGAGGAAAAGAGACCCAGTACTTC
CSVILAGGKETQYF
>-|TRBJ2-7|TRBV12-3/TRBV12-4|-
TGTGCCAGCAGTTTAGTGTCAGGGTTTTCGAGATCCTACGAGCAGTACTTC
CASSLVSGFSRSYEQYF
>few|TRBJ2-7|TRBV4-1|-
TGCGCCAGCAGCCAAGGAACGGTGCGGGGCTACGAGCAGTACTTC
CASSQGTVRGYEQYF
>-|TRBJ2-7|TRBV29-1|TRBD2
TGCAGCGCACGTTTGAGGACTAGCGGGTACGAGCAGTACTTC
CSARLRTSGYEQYF
>few|TRBJ1-4|TRBV4-1|-
TGCGCCGGCAGCCAAGTTGCCAGAGCTGAGGAAAAACTGTTTTTT
CAGSQVARAEEKLFF
>-|TRBJ2-7|TRBV28|-
TGTGCCAGCGCAGGTCTTGCCTACGAGCAGTACTTC
CASAGLAYEQYF
>few|TRBJ1-2|TRBV2|-
TGTGCCAGCAGTGAAGCCAAGGGTTCTCTCTATGGCTACACCTTC
CASSEAKGSLYGYTF
>few|TRBJ1-2|TRBV4-1|-
TGCGCCAGCAGCCAAGGAGGATACCGGGACTCCAAGAACTATGGCTACACCTTC
CASSQGGYRDSKNYGYTF
>-|TRBJ2-7|TRBV30|-
TGTGCCTGGAGTTTGGGTCGGCTCGCTTCCGAGCAGTACTTC
CAWSLGRLASEQYF
>-|TRBJ1-2|TRBV9|-
TGTGCCAGCAGAGCACACAGGGTCAACTATGGCTACACCTTC
CASRAHRVNYGYTF
>few|TRBJ2-3|TRBV27|-
TGTGCCAGCAGTTTCCAAATTACTAGCACAGATACGCAGTATTTT
CASSFQITSTDTQYF
>-|TRBJ2-7|TRBV28|TRBD1
TGTGCCAGCACGCGACAGGGTTTTTCTGAGCAGTACTTC
CASTRQGFSEQYF
>-|TRBJ2-3|TRBV6-2/TRBV6-3|-
TGTGCCAGCAGTCAACAGGGCGCGCAGTATTTT
CASSQQGAQYF
>-|TRBJ2-1|TRBV19|-
TGTGCCAGTAATACTCCGAGCTCCTACAATGAGCAGTTCTTC
CASNTPSSYNEQFF
>many|TRBJ2-5|TRBV20-1|-
TGCAGTGCTAGAGGCCCCAGGGCCCAGTACTTC
CSARGPRAQYF
>-|TRBJ2-3|TRBV11-2|-
TGTGCCAGCAGCTTAAGGGCCGCCCAGAGGGCAGATACGCAGTATTTT
CASSLRAAQRADTQYF
>-|TRBJ2-1|TRBV29-1|-
TGCAGCGTTGACGCGACCCACAATGAGCAGTTCTTC
CSVDATHNEQFF
>-|TRBJ2-1|TRBV29-1|-
TGCAGCGTTGGTCGGGGAAATGGGAATGAGCAGTTCTTC
CSVGRGNGNEQFF
>once|TRBJ2-4|TRBV3-1|-
TGTGCCAGCAGCCAAGATCCGGGTCGGCAGCAAGGCAAAAACATTCAGTACTTC
CASSQDPGRQQGKNIQYF
>-|TRBJ2-5|TRBV7-2|TRBD2
TGTGCCAGCATGATAGCGGGAGGGCGTGAGACCCAGTACTTC
CASMIAGGRETQYF
>-|TRBJ2-7|TRBV20-1|-
TGCAGTGCTATCCGGGACACGAGCTACGAGCAGTACTTC
CSAIRDTSYEQYF
>-|TRBJ2-1|TRBV20-1|-
TGCAGTGCTCCTCCCGGGACCCACCCTACTAGTGAGCAGTTCTTC
CSAPPGTHPTSEQFF
>-|TRBJ1-1|TRBV12-3/TRBV12-4|TRBD1
TGTGCCAGCAGTTTAAGGACAGGGACTGAAGCTTTCTTT
CASSLRTGTEAFF
>-|TRBJ1-5|TRBV4-2|-
TGTGCCAGCAGGTTGGGCTTATACAGCAATCAGCCCCAGCATTTT
CASRLGLYSNQPQHF
>-|TRBJ1-5|TRBV19|-
TGTGCCAGTAGAGGCTTATCTAGCAATCAGCCCCAGCATTTT
CASRGLSSNQPQHF
>-|TRBJ2-3|TRBV12-3/TRBV12-4|-
TGTGTCAGCGGTATAGGGCGGGCAGATACGGAGTATTTT
CVSGIGRADTEYF
>-|TRBJ2-1|TRBV6-2/TRBV6-3|TRBD2
TGTGCCAGCAGTTACTGGCGGGAGAATGAGCAGTTCTTC
CASSYWRENEQFF
>-|TRBJ2-4|TRBV10-3|TRBD2
TGTGCCATCAGTGAGAATAGCGGGGAGCAGTACTTC
CAISENSGEQYF
>-|TRBJ1-5|TRBV28|-
TGTGCCAGCAGCAACTCTGGAGGCAATCAGCCCCAGCATTTT
CASSNSGGNQPQHF
>-|TRBJ1-5|TRBV5-1|TRBD1
TGCGCCAGCAGCTCCTGGAGCGGACAGGTAAATCAGCCCCAGCATTTT
CASSSWSGQVNQPQHF